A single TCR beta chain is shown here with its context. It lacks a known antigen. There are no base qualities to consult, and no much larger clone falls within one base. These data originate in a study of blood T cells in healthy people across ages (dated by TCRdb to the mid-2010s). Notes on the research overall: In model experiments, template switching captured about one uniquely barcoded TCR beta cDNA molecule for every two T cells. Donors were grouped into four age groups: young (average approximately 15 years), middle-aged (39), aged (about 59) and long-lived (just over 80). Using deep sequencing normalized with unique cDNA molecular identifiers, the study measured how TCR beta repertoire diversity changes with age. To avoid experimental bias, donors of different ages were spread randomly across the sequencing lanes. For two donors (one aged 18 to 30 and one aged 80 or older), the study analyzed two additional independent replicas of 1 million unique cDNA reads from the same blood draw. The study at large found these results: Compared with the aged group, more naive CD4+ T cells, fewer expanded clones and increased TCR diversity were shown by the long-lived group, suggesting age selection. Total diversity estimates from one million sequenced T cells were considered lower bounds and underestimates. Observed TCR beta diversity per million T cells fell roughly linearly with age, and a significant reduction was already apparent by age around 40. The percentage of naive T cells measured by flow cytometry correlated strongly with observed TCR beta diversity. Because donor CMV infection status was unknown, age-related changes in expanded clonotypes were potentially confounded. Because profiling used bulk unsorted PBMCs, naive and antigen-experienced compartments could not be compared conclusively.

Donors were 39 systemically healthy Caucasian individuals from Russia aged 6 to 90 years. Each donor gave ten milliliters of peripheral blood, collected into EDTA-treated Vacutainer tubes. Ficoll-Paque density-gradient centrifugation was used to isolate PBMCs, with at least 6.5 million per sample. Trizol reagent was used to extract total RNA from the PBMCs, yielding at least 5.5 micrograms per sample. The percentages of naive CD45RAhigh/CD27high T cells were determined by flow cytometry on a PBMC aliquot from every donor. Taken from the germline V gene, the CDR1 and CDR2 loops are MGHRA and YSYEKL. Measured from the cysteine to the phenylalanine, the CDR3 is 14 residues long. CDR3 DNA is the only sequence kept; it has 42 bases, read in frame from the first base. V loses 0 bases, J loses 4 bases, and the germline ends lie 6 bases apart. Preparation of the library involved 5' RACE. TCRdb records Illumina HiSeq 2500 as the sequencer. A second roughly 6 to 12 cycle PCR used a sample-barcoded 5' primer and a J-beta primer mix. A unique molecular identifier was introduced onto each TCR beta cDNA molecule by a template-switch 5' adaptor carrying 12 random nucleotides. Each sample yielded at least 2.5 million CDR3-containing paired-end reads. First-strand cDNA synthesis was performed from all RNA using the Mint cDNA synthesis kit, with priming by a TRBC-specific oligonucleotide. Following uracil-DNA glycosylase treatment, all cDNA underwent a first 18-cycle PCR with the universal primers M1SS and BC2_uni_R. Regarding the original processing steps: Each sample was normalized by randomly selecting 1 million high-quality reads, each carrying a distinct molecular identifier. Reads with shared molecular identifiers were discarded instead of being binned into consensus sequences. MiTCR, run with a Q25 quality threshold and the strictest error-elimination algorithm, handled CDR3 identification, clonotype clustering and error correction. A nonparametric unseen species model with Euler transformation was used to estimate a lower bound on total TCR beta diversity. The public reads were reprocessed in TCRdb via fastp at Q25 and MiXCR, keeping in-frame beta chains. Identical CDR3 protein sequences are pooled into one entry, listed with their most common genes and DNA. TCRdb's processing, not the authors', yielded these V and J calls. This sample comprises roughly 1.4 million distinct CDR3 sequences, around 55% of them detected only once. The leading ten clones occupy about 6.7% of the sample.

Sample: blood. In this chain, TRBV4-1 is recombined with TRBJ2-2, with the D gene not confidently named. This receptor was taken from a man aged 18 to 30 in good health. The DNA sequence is TGCGCCAGCAGCCAAGAAATGGGCACCGGGGAGCTGTTTTTT. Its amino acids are CASSQEMGTGELFF.